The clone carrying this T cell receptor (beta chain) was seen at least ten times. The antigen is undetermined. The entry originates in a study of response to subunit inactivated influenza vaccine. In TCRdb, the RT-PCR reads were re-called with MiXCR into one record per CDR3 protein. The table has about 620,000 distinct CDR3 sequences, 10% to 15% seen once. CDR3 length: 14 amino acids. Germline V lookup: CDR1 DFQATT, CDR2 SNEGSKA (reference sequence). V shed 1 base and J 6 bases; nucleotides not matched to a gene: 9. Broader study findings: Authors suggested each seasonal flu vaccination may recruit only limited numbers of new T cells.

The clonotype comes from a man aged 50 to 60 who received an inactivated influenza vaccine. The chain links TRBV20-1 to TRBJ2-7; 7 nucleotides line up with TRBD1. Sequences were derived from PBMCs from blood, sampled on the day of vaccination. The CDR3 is CSARAGDRVTEQYF. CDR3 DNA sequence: TGCAGTGCTAGAGCAGGCGACAGGGTAACCGAGCAGTACTTC.